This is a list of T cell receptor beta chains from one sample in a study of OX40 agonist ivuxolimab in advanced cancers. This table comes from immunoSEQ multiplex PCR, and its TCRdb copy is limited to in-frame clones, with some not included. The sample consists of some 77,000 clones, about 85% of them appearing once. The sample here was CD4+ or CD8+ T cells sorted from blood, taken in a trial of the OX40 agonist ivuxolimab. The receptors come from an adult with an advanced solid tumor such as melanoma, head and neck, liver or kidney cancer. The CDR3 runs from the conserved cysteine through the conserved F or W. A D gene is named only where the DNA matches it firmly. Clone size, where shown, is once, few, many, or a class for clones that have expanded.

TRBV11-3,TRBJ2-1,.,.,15,TGTGCCAGCAGCCCGGGGCGATCGGGGTACAATGAGCAGTTCTTC,CASSPGRSGYNEQFF
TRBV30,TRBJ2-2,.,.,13,TGTGCCTGGAGTGTATTCGAGGCCGGGGAGCTGTTTTTT,CAWSVFEAGELFF
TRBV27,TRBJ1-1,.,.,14,TGTGCCAGCAGTCTCCACGGACCGAACACTGAAGCTTTCTTT,CASSLHGPNTEAFF
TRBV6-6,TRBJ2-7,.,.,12,TGTGCCAGCAGTTGGGAGGGACACGGGCAGTACTTC,CASSWEGHGQYF
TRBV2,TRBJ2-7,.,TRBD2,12,TGTGCCAGCAGAAGGACTAGTCCCGAGCAGTACTTC,CASRRTSPEQYF
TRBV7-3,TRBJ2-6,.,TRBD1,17,TGTGCCAGCAGCTTAACGATTAGGGGGCTCGGGGCCAACGTCCTGACTTTC,CASSLTIRGLGANVLTF
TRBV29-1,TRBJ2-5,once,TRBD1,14,TGCAGCGTTGCACCGGGACAGGGGTCGAGAGAGCAGTACTTC,CSVAPGQGSREQYF
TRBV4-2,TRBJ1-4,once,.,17,TGTGCCAGCAGCCAAGAGTCTACGGGACGGGGAAATGAAAAACTGTTTTTT,CASSQESTGRGNEKLFF
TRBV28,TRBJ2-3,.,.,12,TGTGCCAGCAGTTTTTCACAGGGTACGGGGTATTTT,CASSFSQGTGYF
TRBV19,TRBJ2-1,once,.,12,TGTGCCAGTAGTACCACCTACAATGAGCAGTTCTTC,CASSTTYNEQFF
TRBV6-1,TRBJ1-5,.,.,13,TGTGCCAGCCAGGGCACACAGAATCAGCCCCAGCATTTT,CASQGTQNQPQHF
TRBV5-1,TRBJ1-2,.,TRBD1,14,TGCGCCAGCAGCTTCGGGACAGGGGGCAATGGCTACACCTTC,CASSFGTGGNGYTF
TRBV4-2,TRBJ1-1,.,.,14,TGTGCCAGCAGCCAAGACTATGCGGGGTCTAGGGCTTTCTTT,CASSQDYAGSRAFF
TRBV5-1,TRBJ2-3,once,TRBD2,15,TGCGCCAGCAGATCGGGACTAGTAGGCACAGATACGCAGTATTTT,CASRSGLVGTDTQYF
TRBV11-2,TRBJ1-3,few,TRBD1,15,TGTGCCAGCAGCTTAGCAGGGGGCGGTGGAAACACCATATATTTT,CASSLAGGGGNTIYF
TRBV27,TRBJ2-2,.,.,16,TGTGCCAGCAGTTTAATGGCCTCTGCGAACACCGGGGAGCTGTTTTTT,CASSLMASANTGELFF
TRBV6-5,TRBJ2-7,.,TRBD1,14,TGTGCCAGCAGAGGACAGGGGGGGTCCTACGAGCAGTACTTC,CASRGQGGSYEQYF
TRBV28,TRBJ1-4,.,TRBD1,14,TGTGCCAGCACCCTAGACAGGGGTGTGGAAAAACTGTTTTTT,CASTLDRGVEKLFF
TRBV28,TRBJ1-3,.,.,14,TGTGCCAGCAGCCGCGGGGGTTCTGGAAACACCATATATTTT,CASSRGGSGNTIYF
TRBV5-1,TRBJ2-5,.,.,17,TGCGCCAGCAGCATGAGGGCGACTGGAGGGGCCCAAGAGACCCAGTACTTC,CASSMRATGGAQETQYF
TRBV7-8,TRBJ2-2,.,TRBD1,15,TGTGCCAGCAGCCCCTGGGACAGGGTCACCGGGGAGCTGTTTTTT,CASSPWDRVTGELFF
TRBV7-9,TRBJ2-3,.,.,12,TGTGCCAGCAGCTTAGGAGCCTCCTCCATGCGTTTT,CASSLGASSMRF
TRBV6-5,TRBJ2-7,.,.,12,TGTGCCAGCAGTTACCCCTTTGGGGAGCAGTACTTC,CASSYPFGEQYF
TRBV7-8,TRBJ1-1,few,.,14,TGTGCCAGCAGCTTAGGGGCGAGTAACACTGAAGCTTTCTTT,CASSLGASNTEAFF
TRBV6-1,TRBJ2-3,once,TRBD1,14,TGTGCCAGCTCCCAGGGGGCCGGCACAGATACGCAGTATTTT,CASSQGAGTDTQYF
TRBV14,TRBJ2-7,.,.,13,TGTGCCAGCAGCCAAGAGGCACTTTACGAGCAGTACTTC,CASSQEALYEQYF
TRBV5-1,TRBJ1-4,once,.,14,TGCGCCAGCTCGGCTTCCTCAACTAATGAAAAACTGTTTTTT,CASSASSTNEKLFF
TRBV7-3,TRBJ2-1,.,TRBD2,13,TGTGCCAGCAGTGGACTAGCGGTCAATGAGCAGTTCTTC,CASSGLAVNEQFF
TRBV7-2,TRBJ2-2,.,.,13,TGTGCCAGCAGCTTGCGAGGCCGAGGGGAGCTGTTTTTT,CASSLRGRGELFF
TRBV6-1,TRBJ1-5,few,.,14,TGTGCCACCTCCGAGACAGGCCTTGTCCAGCCCCAGCATTTT,CATSETGLVQPQHF
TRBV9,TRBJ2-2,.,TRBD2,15,TGTGCCAGCAGCGTAGACGGGAGGGCCGCTGGGGAGCTGTTTTTT,CASSVDGRAAGELFF
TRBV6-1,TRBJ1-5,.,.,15,TGTGCCAGCAGTGATGGCTTCCCGGGCAATCAGCCCCAGCATTTT,CASSDGFPGNQPQHF
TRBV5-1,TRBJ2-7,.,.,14,TGCGCCAGCAGCGAAGTCCAGCCTGGCGGCGAGCAGTACTTC,CASSEVQPGGEQYF
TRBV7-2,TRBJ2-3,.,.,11,TGTGCCAGCAGCCAGGTAGATACGCAGTATTTT,CASSQVDTQYF
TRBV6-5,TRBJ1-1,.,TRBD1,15,TGTGCCAGCAGGCTTGACAGGGTTAGGCGCACTGAAGCTTTCTTT,CASRLDRVRRTEAFF
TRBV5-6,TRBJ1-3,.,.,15,TGTGCCAGCAGCTTATTACCCGGGTCTGGAAACACCATATATTTT,CASSLLPGSGNTIYF
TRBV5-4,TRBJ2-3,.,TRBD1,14,TGTGCCAGCAGCCCGGGACAGGGGGTAGATACGCAGTATTTT,CASSPGQGVDTQYF
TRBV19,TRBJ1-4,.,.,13,TGTGCCAGTACAGGACAGATCTATGAAAAACTGTTTTTT,CASTGQIYEKLFF
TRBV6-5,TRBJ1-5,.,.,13,TGTGCCAGCAGTTGGACCAGAAGAGAGCCCCAGCATTTT,CASSWTRREPQHF
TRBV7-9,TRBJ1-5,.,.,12,TGTGCCAGCAGCTTAGCTGAGGGGGCCCAGCATTTT,CASSLAEGAQHF
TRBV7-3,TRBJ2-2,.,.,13,TGTGCCAGCAGTAGGCAGGGGCCCGGGGAGCTGTTTTTT,CASSRQGPGELFF
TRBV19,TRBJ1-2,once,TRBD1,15,TGTGCCAGTAGCCGTCCCGGGACAGTCAACTATGGCTACACCTTC,CASSRPGTVNYGYTF
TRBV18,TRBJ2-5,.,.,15,TGTGCCAGCTCATCCTCCGGGGCTTTACGGGAGACCCAGTACTTC,CASSSSGALRETQYF
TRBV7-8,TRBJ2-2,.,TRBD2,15,TGTGCCAGCAGTCCTAGCGGGGTTAGAACCGGGGAGCTGTTTTTT,CASSPSGVRTGELFF
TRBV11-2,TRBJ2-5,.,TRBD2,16,TGTGCCAGCAGCCCTCGTACGACTAGCGGGATTGAGACCCAGTACTTC,CASSPRTTSGIETQYF
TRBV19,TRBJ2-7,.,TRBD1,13,TGTGCCAGTAGGAAGGGACAGACCTACGAGCAGTACTTC,CASRKGQTYEQYF
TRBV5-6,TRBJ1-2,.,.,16,TGTGCCAGCACCCCCGGCTCTCAGAGAAGAAACTATGGCTACACCTTC,CASTPGSQRRNYGYTF
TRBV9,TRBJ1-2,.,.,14,TGTGCCAGCAGCGTAGCTACCGGCAGGGATGGCTACACCTTC,CASSVATGRDGYTF
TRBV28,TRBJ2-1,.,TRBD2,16,TGTGCCAGCAGTTTGATGGGCGGGAGTGCCTACAATGAGCAGTTCTTC,CASSLMGGSAYNEQFF